This T cell receptor (beta chain) was recovered during a study of blood T cell repertoires in COVID-19. Looking at the study overall: Italy, Spain and the United States were the sources of the convalescent and acute COVID-19 samples. PBMCs, B-cell-depleted T cells, or T cells provided the cDNA or gDNA that made up the material.

Germline-derived CDR1 and CDR2 are SGDLS and YYNGEE. The CDR3 runs to 12 residues. The V end lost 4 bases, the J end lost 8 bases, and 10 bases lay between the germline ends. Participants' reported clinical history set cohort assignment. Per the original methods: From reference gene primer amplification, estimates of nucleated cell counts were derived. TCRdb's table, derived via immunoSEQ multiplex PCR, lists solely in-frame clones and lacks some. Clonal size and the V and J genes are those of that table, whereas D and trimming came from the DNA. The data contain around 190,000 clones, around 82% of them singletons.

Sequencing was done on a sample of PBMCs or T cells enriched from blood (not recorded which). This receptor was identified in a woman in her forties or fifties with acute COVID-19. The rearrangement links TRBV9 to TRBJ2-1, with D maybe TRBD1 (5 bases). The CDR3 spells CASSKQGDEQFF. CDR3 nucleotide sequence: TGTGCCAGCAGCAAGCAGGGCGATGAGCAGTTCTTC.